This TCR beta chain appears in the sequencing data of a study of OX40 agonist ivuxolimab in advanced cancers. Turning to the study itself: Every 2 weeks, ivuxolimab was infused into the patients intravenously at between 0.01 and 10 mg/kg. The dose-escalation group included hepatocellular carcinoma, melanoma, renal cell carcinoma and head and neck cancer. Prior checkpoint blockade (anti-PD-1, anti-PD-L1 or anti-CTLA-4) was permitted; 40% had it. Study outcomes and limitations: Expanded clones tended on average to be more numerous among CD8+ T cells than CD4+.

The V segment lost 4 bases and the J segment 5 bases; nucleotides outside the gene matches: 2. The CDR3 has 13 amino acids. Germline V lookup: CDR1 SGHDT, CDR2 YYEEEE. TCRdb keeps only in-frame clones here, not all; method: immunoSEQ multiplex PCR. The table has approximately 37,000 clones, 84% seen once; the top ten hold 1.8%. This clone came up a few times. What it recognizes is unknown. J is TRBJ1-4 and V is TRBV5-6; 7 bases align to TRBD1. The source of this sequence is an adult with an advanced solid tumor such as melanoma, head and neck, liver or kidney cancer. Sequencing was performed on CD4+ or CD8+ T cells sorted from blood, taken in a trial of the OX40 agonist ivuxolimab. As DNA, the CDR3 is TGTGCCAGCAGCCTGGGACAGAATGAAAAACTGTTTTTT. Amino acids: CASSLGQNEKLFF.